This T cell receptor (beta chain) is drawn from a study of T cell changes during pregnancy in multiple sclerosis. V dropped 5 bases and J dropped 3; count of bases not matched to a gene: 3. From germline, CDR1 is SNHLY and CDR2 FYNNEI. CDR3 length equals 15 residues. Sequencing was performed with immunoSEQ multiplex PCR; in TCRdb, only in-frame clones are kept and a portion is missing. The sample comprises around 39,000 clones, 80% to 95% of which are singletons, and 1.2% rests with the top ten. The sequencing sample was made of PBMCs (not recorded whether the cells were cultured). This clonotype originated in a female donor with multiple sclerosis, enrolled in a pregnancy study. The V call is TRBV2, the J call TRBJ2-3, with 12 bases identical to TRBD2. The CDR3 DNA sequence: TGTGCCAGCAGTCCCGGACTAGCGGGAACAGATACGCAGTATTTT. It specifies CASSPGLAGTDTQYF.